This T cell receptor beta chain was captured in a study of beta chain features in type 1 diabetes. Study in general: Sorted cells from all samples, numbering almost 110 million, were examined. The study, taken as a whole, reports: A closer apparent resemblance between naive, central memory and Treg TCRB repertoires was seen in patients than in healthy donors. With patients and controls alike, PCR might favor shorter templates to an equal degree.

This clone was observed a few times. Its antigen remains unknown. Blood was drawn once from each donor into heparinised tubes. The draws averaged around 110 mL. Germline lookup yields CDR1 SGHVS and CDR2 FNYEAQ. The junction had 16 bases not matched to a gene; V was cut back by 5 bases and J by 7 bases. CDR3 length equals 16 residues. Every bit of the isolated RNA underwent reverse transcription, so sequencing read expressed TCRB transcripts. TCRdb keeps only in-frame clones here, not all; method: immunoSEQ multiplex PCR. The table records around 310,000 clones, roughly 9.6% of them present only once. J is TRBJ2-7 and V is TRBV7-6; 8 nucleotides align to TRBD2. The TCR originated in a woman aged 25 to 39 in good health. What was sequenced was naive CD4+ T cells from blood. The CDR3 spells CASSLLGLAAPDEQYF. For the CDR3, the DNA is TGTGCCAGCAGCCTCTTAGGACTAGCAGCCCCGGATGAGCAGTACTTC. Filled out from reference TRBV7-6 and TRBJ2-7, the complete variable domain reads GAGVSQSPRYKVTKRGQDVALRCDPISGHVSLYWYRQALGQGPEFLTYFNYEAQQDKSGLPNDRFSAERPEGSISTLTIQRTEQRDSAMYRCASSLLGLAAPDEQYFGPGTRLTVT.